This T cell receptor (beta chain) was recorded in a study of blood T cell repertoires in COVID-19. Across the study: Italy, Spain and the United States were the sources of the convalescent and acute COVID-19 samples. Nucleic acid was either cDNA or gDNA, and it came from T cells, B-cell-depleted T cells, or PBMCs.

How the authors handled the data: Reference gene primer amplification gave estimated nucleated cell counts. This table comes from immunoSEQ multiplex PCR, and its TCRdb copy is limited to in-frame clones, with some not included. V and J calls and clone size are those listed in that table; D and trimming were worked out from the DNA. The table records around 170,000 clones, 86% of them present only once. The CDR3 runs 14 residues. The germline V and J ends were trimmed by 5 bases and 0 bases, with 7 bases remaining between them. The germline V gene has CDR1 SEHNR and CDR2 FQNEAQ (reference sequence). Sequenced: PBMCs or T cells enriched from blood (not recorded which). This TCR derives from a woman in her thirties who had recovered from COVID-19. V and J are TRBV7-9 and TRBJ2-2; the D is unclear. CDR3 sequence reads: CASSPDSNTGELFF. CDR3 bases: TGTGCCAGCAGCCCAGACTCGAACACCGGGGAGCTGTTTTTT.